This T cell receptor (beta chain) is from a study of shared clonotypes between healthy human individuals. Some clones are missing from TCRdb's copy, which holds only in-frame ones; the method was immunoSEQ multiplex PCR. The top ten clones hold under 15% of a sample with fewer than 550,000 clones, over 60% of them seen once. The CDR3 contains 15 residues. Trimming removed 0 bases at V and 12 bases at J, with 18 bases between. Per the germline V gene, CDR1 is SGHAT and CDR2 is FQNNGV. This clone was counted only a few times. The chain uses TRBV11-2 and TRBJ2-1; D tentatively reads TRBD1 or TRBD2 (5 bases each). The material sequenced was PBMCs. This clonotype was sampled from a woman between 35 and 50 years old in good health. Some clones in this sample may be carry-over from other donors' samples. The CDR3 spells CASSLDLGPTGGQFF. CDR3 bases: TGTGCCAGCAGCTTAGATTTGGGACCCACCGGAGGGCAGTTCTTC.